Sequencing of this T cell receptor beta chain was carried out in a study of cytomegalovirus exposure and HLA in healthy donors (dated by TCRdb to the late 2010s). In the study overall: An earlier analysis of 587 of the donors reported about 280 Gb of sequence data and 117 million unique TCR beta sequences obtained from about 170 million T cells. Roughly 5 DR-DQ haplotypes were treated as single units for association and clustering because of strong linkage in the cohort. HLA typing included class I and class II loci at four-digit resolution. The study was designed to test whether signatures of past pathogen exposure could be identified by cataloging public T cell receptors. Genome-wide SNP genotypes for about 65% of the roughly 670 donors were used in a later genetic analysis, which treated that subset as a discovery cohort. A separate validation cohort of some 130 different subjects was used in addition to the roughly 700-subject first cohort. To decide whether each TCR beta V gene segment behaved as functional or pseudogenic, an earlier analysis of fewer than 750 of the donors relied on high-throughput TCR beta sequencing. Donor age, sex, ethnicity and CMV serostatus were compiled together with the repertoire data. Typing coverage varied by locus: roughly 629-640 donors for A, B, C, DRB1 and DQB1; more than 500 for DQA1; some 610 for DPA1; roughly 470 for DPB1. Among about 390 genotyped donors of the cohort, an average of approximately 230,000 unique TCR beta nucleotide sequences were sequenced per donor, roughly 20% of them non-productive. Rather than drawing on any new phenotypic data, the later analysis identified candidate immune exposures from TCR beta sequences and the way those sequences occurred across donors. High-throughput TCR immunosequencing, statistical association of individual TCRs with disease status, and machine learning were combined to predict cytomegalovirus infection status. All discovery cohort repertoires had been generated on a single sequencing platform. In a later analysis, previously published TCR beta repertoires from 670 or so donors were re-analyzed and high-resolution HLA genotyping was added so that TCR occurrence patterns could be studied. Of the roughly 390 genotyped donors, less than 85% were placed in the genetic ancestry cluster associated with self-reported Caucasian donors. Approximately 300 gigabases of sequencing data and 75 million to 85 million unique TCR sequences made up an early release that covered 500 to 650 HLA-typed donors. The T cell repertoires of some 700 subjects were profiled by immunosequencing and related to cytomegalovirus serostatus.

The cohort comprised fewer than 750 healthy bone marrow donors. At the time of sampling, all cohort members were nominally healthy, though unrecorded immune exposures were likely present. The donor was CMV seronegative and was included in the group of a few hundred seronegative cohort members. Each donor provided a peripheral blood sample, and peripheral blood mononuclear cells were used for TCR beta sequencing. The Qiagen DNeasy Blood Extraction Kit was used to extract genomic DNA from the blood cell samples. The library was generated by the immunoSEQ multiplex PCR assay. For the multiplex PCR, a mixture combining 60 forward primers for TCR Vbeta segments and 13 reverse primers for TCR Jbeta segments was used. The CDR3 region of rearranged TCR beta genes was amplified from genomic DNA by a multiplex PCR assay. The amplified TCR beta libraries were sequenced on the Illumina HiSeq System as 87-base-pair reads. The original methods were these. Across the 500 to 850 repertoires, a later analysis counted 80 million or so unique TCR beta chains, approximately 10 million of which were shared by at least two donors. Raw reads were error-corrected and collapsed into unique sequences with a nearest-neighbor algorithm that merged closely related sequences to remove PCR and sequencing errors. CDR3 sequences were aligned to IMGT reference sequences to assign V, D and J gene segments. For a sequence to be retained, a match of at least six nucleotides was required to both a V gene segment and a J gene segment. A rearrangement was called productive if the CDR3 had no stop codons and remained in frame with V and J, and every other rearrangement was called non-productive. Following IMGT convention, CDR3 was defined as the stretch from the second conserved V-encoded cysteine up to the conserved J-encoded phenylalanine. In an earlier analysis of around 540 of the donors, sequences lacking an unambiguous match to a single V gene segment were excluded. In an earlier analysis of roughly 500 of the donors, V segments were called functional above 56.7% productive rearrangements and were called segregating when the between-donor standard deviation exceeded 5%. A statistical classification framework was built to diagnose cytomegalovirus status from the catalog of TCR beta chain sequences. In a later analysis, V and J genes were assigned by comparing TCR nucleotide sequences against IMGT/GENE-DB human TR gene sequences. Using the TCRdist pipeline, a later analysis assigned CDR3 sequences along with most-parsimonious VDJ recombination scenarios. In a later analysis, each TCR beta chain was defined by its CDR3 amino acid sequence together with its V-gene family, and reads without a unique V-gene family were excluded. As a way to deal with suspected cross-contamination and a sequencing artifact, a later analysis dropped 640 or so nucleotide sequences that were highly shared and had low generation probability. In a later analysis, a clonal expansion index was calculated for each public chain from normalized within-repertoire ranks of inferred template counts. A later analysis computed generation probabilities with a VDJ recombination model fitted to out-of-frame rearrangements, and checked the results against IGoR. Hypergeometric tests were used in a later analysis to score TCR-TCR, TCR-HLA and TCR-CMV co-occurrence, with a repertoire-size bias correction applied to the TCR pairs. In a later analysis, false discovery rates were estimated by permuting HLA or CMV assignments 20 times. In a later analysis, co-occurring TCRs were grouped using DBSCAN, and TCRdist sequence similarity was added for clustering within HLA-allele-positive subsets. Repertoires with fewer than 30,000 or more than 120,000 public chains, plus five repertoires with anomalous nucleotide sharing, were excluded from co-occurrence clustering. In its TCRdb copy, this immuneACCESS table keeps in-frame sequences only and misses some clones. Where compared with another copy, unresolved V genes explain less than half of these, and the others have no known cause. V and J calls and clone size are those listed in that table; D and trimming were worked out from the DNA. The sample table holds 85,000 to 90,000 clones, of which 85% to 90% were seen once. The ten top clones hold about 2.5% of the sample.

The germline V gene (reference sequence) gives CDR1 as SEHNR and CDR2 as FQNEAQ. Trimming accounts for 0 bases at V and 2 bases at J, while the number of junction bases matched to no gene is 7. Spanning cysteine to phenylalanine, the CDR3 consists of 17 amino acids. The CDR3 DNA has 51 bases and is translated from base 1. The paper's findings and limits, for the study overall: Linkage disequilibrium might explain the correlated functional status among segregating V segments, but an unknown experimental factor could not be excluded. A group of highly shared sequence variants was considered likely to be a technical artifact of the sequencing pipeline. V-gene and J-gene trimming of TCR beta chains was associated with a missense DCLRE1C variant in a later genetic analysis, and the association was replicated in an independent cohort. Because HLA typing was missing for some donors at each locus, association tests included only the typed subset. The 87-base-pair reads could not distinguish some IMGT-functional V segments, including TRBV6-2 and TRBV6-3, so those segments were excluded. Compared with equally common non-associated chains, HLA-associated TCR beta chains in a later analysis were more clonally expanded and had lower generation probabilities. A further reported finding was that TCR beta sequences accurately predicted the HLA-A and HLA-B alleles for most subjects in the first cohort. Sequencing depth was assumed to be roughly uniform across donors in the presence/absence analyses, though that assumption may not hold. Three of the identified cytomegalovirus-associated TCR beta chains were confirmed in vitro to be specific for cytomegalovirus antigens. In a later analysis, most CMV-associated TCR beta chains were found to appear HLA-restricted, with HLA associations seemingly driven largely by CMV exposure. Because counts were too low, about 15 rarely observed V segments, including chromosome 9 orphons, were left out of the earlier analysis of 587 of the donors. It was suggested by the authors that the approach could potentially be generalized to other disease states and immunological phenotypes. In both the original and validation cohorts, the classifier was reported to diagnose cytomegalovirus status with high specificity and sensitivity. When HLA alleles, especially DR and DQ, strongly co-occurred, TCR associations were difficult to assign to individual alleles. CMV serostatus was the only immune exposure information available for the cohort. Most TCR sequences were seen in very few donors, while some public TCRs were found in many individuals. According to a later analysis, parvovirus B19, influenza, CMV and Epstein-Barr virus appeared linked to several top co-occurrence clusters. In the study, some 180 TCR beta chains were listed as associated with cytomegalovirus. In this cohort, only TCR beta chains were sequenced, and detectable features were limited by the absence of alpha or paired-chain data. In a later analysis, the rate of TCR association differed among HLA loci, with DRB1 alleles having the most associated TCRs and HLA-C alleles having the fewest. In an earlier analysis of some 550 of the donors, most TCR beta V segments were observed in productive rearrangements about 87% or about 30% of the time, broadly matching IMGT annotations. A later genetic analysis reported fewer N-insertions in productive TCRs among donors in an Asian-associated ancestry cluster than the roughly 620-donor mean. At a false discovery rate of 0.05, a later analysis linked fewer than 20,000 TCR beta sequences to specific HLA alleles.

Remarks on this clone: It lacks a known antigen. The input lacks base qualities; no much larger clone sits a single base away.

The chain couples TRBV7-9 to TRBJ2-1, with 7 middle bases fitting TRBD2. Sequencing was carried out using PBMCs. The clonotype was recovered from a man aged 18-30 years in good health and CMV-seronegative. CDR3 region: CASSLAFAGAAYNEQFF. The nucleotide sequence reads as follows: TGTGCCAGCAGCTTAGCTTTTGCGGGAGCCGCCTACAATGAGCAGTTCTTC.